The next 27 T cell receptor beta chains were all read from a single sample in a study of T cell clones after liver transplantation. This table comes from immunoSEQ multiplex PCR, and its TCRdb copy is limited to in-frame clones, with some not included. The sample lists under 150,000 clones; over 75% were seen once. The sample in question was CD4+ T cells from blood, obtained 12 months after liver transplant. These TCRs come from a human patient who received a liver transplant. Some T cells may arise from the graft donor.

The chain combines TRBV10-2 with TRBJ2-3, with a tentative D call TRBD2 (5 bases). V dropped 11 bases and J dropped 5 bases, with 5 bases sitting between them. Germline V gives CDR1 WSHSY, CDR2 SAAADI. CDR3 length equals 9 residues. The CDR3 nucleotides read TGCGCCGCGGGAGATACGCAGTATTTT. Protein: CAAGDTQYF.

The J gene is TRBJ2-1, the V gene TRBV28, with 7 bases aligning to TRBD2. Germline-derived CDR1 and CDR2 are MDHEN and SYDVKM. This CDR3 has 16 amino acids. V trimming: 1 base; J trimming: 6 bases; junction bases outside the gene matches: 9. The CDR3 reads CASSLSGGRYGNEQFF. The DNA of the CDR3 is TGTGCCAGCAGTTTATCTGGCGGGAGATACGGCAATGAGCAGTTCTTC.

V gene TRBV21-1 combines with J gene TRBJ1-5; the D call in the table, TRBD1, was not verified against the DNA. TRBV21-1 is a listed pseudogene. This CDR3 has 14 residues. CDR3 in amino acids: CASSKPTGVQPQHF. CDR3 in DNA: TGTGCCAGCAGCAAGCCGACAGGGGTTCAGCCCCAGCATTTT.

The chain carries TRBV7-2 and TRBJ1-1; D gene ambiguous. The CDR3 is 12 residues long. Germline assignment: CDR1 SGHTA and CDR2 FQGNSA. V dropped 2 bases and J dropped 8 bases, with 9 bases sitting between them. The chain's CDR3 is CASSLNNFEAFF. The CDR3 coding sequence is TGTGCCAGCAGCTTAAATAACTTCGAAGCTTTCTTT.

The V call is TRBV5-1, the J call TRBJ1-4; the match to TRBD1 covers 7 bases. In germline, CDR1 is SGHRS, CDR2 YFSETQ. V was pared by 2 bases and J by 6 bases, with 4 bases of the junction left unmatched. The length of the CDR3 is 14 residues. The DNA of the CDR3 is TGCGCCAGCAGCTTACAGGGGCTAGATGAAAAACTGTTTTTT. Protein sequence: CASSLQGLDEKLFF.

The J gene is TRBJ2-7, the V gene TRBV4-3; TRBD1 might be the D (5 bases). CDR3 length: 15 residues. V was shortened by 0 bases and J by 5 bases, with 14 bases between the two germline ends. Germline loops: CDR1 LGHNA, CDR2 YSLEER. CDR3 DNA sequence: TGCGCCAGCAGCCAAGACAATAGGGGATTCGACGAGCAGTACTTC. Translating gives CASSQDNRGFDEQYF.

The chain has TRBV27 and TRBJ2-7; D might be TRBD2 (6 bases). Germline V gives CDR1 MNHEY, CDR2 SMNVEV (reference sequence). The CDR3 extends over 13 amino acids. Trimming cost V 2 bases and J 6 bases, with 11 bases left between them. The CDR3 is CASSLGPGSEQYF. The CDR3 nucleotides are TGTGCCAGCAGTTTAGGGCCCGGGAGCGAGCAGTACTTC.

V is TRBV27 and J is TRBJ2-7; D may be TRBD2 (6 bases). The V end lost 8 bases, the J end lost 1 base, and 15 bases lay between the germline ends. Per the germline V gene, CDR1 is MNHEY and CDR2 is SMNVEV (reference sequence). This CDR3 spans 14 amino acids. The CDR3 DNA reads TGTGCCAGCCGGGACGGAGGAGGGTCCTACGAGCAGTACTTC. Protein: CASRDGGGSYEQYF.

V usage is TRBV2 and J usage is TRBJ2-3, with TRBD1 matching 8 bases. The CDR3 is 15 amino acids. The junction had 5 bases not matched to a gene; V was cut back by 4 bases and J by 2 bases. Germline V gene lookup returns CDR1 SNHLY and CDR2 FYNNEI. CDR3 region: CASSVETGVTDTQYF. The CDR3 DNA is TGTGCCAGCAGTGTGGAGACAGGGGTCACAGATACGCAGTATTTT.

As regards this clone: An end of the junction does not agree with germline; a read error may underlie this. The chain carries TRBV5-3 and TRBJ1-5, with 7 bases matching TRBD1. TRBV5-3 is annotated as an ORF whose role is uncertain. The CDR3 is 15 residues long. The CDR3 DNA is TGTGCCAGAAGCTTGGCCCGACAGGGCAACCAGCCCCAGCATTTT. It is translated as CARSLARQGNQPQHF.

The chain links TRBV4-3 to TRBJ2-2; D remains unclear. V lost 1 base, J lost 6 bases, and 12 bases lay in between. In germline, CDR1 is LGHNA, CDR2 YSLEER. The CDR3 runs 15 residues. This CDR3 is CASSQVPVGAGELFF. The CDR3 DNA is TGCGCCAGCAGCCAAGTCCCTGTGGGCGCCGGGGAGCTGTTTTTT.

V gene TRBV15 combines with J gene TRBJ2-3; no firm D call. CDR3 length: 15 amino acids. Germline values: CDR1 LNHNV, CDR2 YYDKDF (reference sequence). V gave up 0 bases and J gave up 3 bases, with 10 bases separating them. CDR3 DNA sequence: TGTGCCACCAGCAGAGATAAAGCATGGACAGATACGCAGTATTTT. As protein: CATSRDKAWTDTQYF.

The CDR3 DNA is TGTGCCAGCAGCCATGGATTGAGGGGGACCGGGGAGCTGTTTTTT. Encoded protein: CASSHGLRGTGELFF. The V call is TRBV14, the J call TRBJ2-2, with D possibly matching TRBD1 (6 bases). Trimming removed 3 bases at V and 5 bases at J, with 13 bases between. This CDR3 contains 15 residues. Germline V lookup: CDR1 SGHDN, CDR2 FVKESK.

A single count supports this clone. The chain employs TRBV7-3 and TRBJ2-1; TRBD2 is a possible D gene (5 bases). CDR1 is SGHTA and CDR2 is FQGTGA in the germline V gene. This CDR3 comprises 14 residues. Trimming took off 2 bases at V and 10 bases at J, with 15 bases between the two ends. CDR3 protein: CASSLDSRTGEQFF. CDR3 nucleotides: TGTGCCAGCAGCTTAGATAGCAGGACGGGAGAGCAGTTCTTC.

This clone was recorded only once. This chain uses TRBV5-1 with TRBJ2-1; 11 bases agree with TRBD2. The CDR3 spans 16 residues. J gave up 9 bases and V 4 bases, and 12 bases lay outside the gene matches. Germline CDR1 is SGHRS and CDR2 is YFSETQ. CDR3 in DNA: TGCGCCAGCAGCGCATCCTCCGGGACTAGCGGAGGTGAGCAGTTCTTC. Its protein is CASSASSGTSGGEQFF.

The gene calls are TRBV7-2 and TRBJ2-7; TRBD2 agrees at 10 bases. CDR3 length: 15 residues. Trimming at V came to 5 bases and at J to 3 bases, leaving 7 bases not matched to a gene. Looked up from germline, CDR1 is SGHTA and CDR2 is FQGNSA. CDR3 nucleotide sequence: TGTGCCAGCAGCCAATTAGCGGGAGGTCTCTACGAGCAGTACTTC. As protein: CASSQLAGGLYEQYF.

The genes are TRBV10-2 and TRBJ2-3, with D unclear. Trimming cost V 6 bases and J 0 bases, with 4 bases left between them. Germline CDR1 and CDR2: WSHSY and SAAADI. CDR3 length: 12 amino acids. The CDR3 region has the DNA TGCGCCAGCAGGACTAGCACAGATACGCAGTATTTT. Encoded protein: CASRTSTDTQYF.

The chain employs TRBV29-1 and TRBJ2-7; a weak D match, TRBD2 (7 bases). This CDR3 has 11 amino acids. Germline V CDR1 and CDR2: SQVTM, ANQGSEA. Trimming took 4 bases from V and 6 from J, leaving 10 bases between them. CDR3 sequence: CSVVGGAEQYF. CDR3 DNA sequence: TGCAGCGTTGTGGGGGGGGCCGAGCAGTACTTC.

The V and J genes are TRBV7-2 and TRBJ2-3; possibly TRBD2 for D (5 bases). The V gene's germline CDR1 is SGHTA and CDR2 FQGNSA. The CDR3 has 13 residues. Trimming cost V 5 bases and J 10 bases, with 16 bases left between them. The CDR3 region is CASSGSLLRAQYF. The CDR3, as DNA: TGTGCCAGCAGCGGATCCTTGCTGAGGGCGCAGTATTTT.

The chain employs TRBV29-1 and TRBJ1-5, with a tentative D call TRBD1 (5 bases). The germline V gene has CDR1 SQVTM and CDR2 ANQGSEA. The CDR3 has 15 amino acids. Between the trimmed V and J ends, which lost 6 bases and 6 bases, there was a span of 21 bases. The CDR3 loop is CSVLMQGSYGQPQHF. The CDR3 DNA follows: TGCAGCGTCTTGATGCAGGGCTCGTATGGTCAGCCCCAGCATTTT.

The genes are TRBV4-1 and TRBJ2-1, with TRBD2 as a possible D gene (5 bases). Germline CDR1 reads MGHRA; CDR2 reads YSYEKL. V dropped 0 bases and J dropped 2 bases, with 14 bases sitting between them. This CDR3 comprises 17 residues. CDR3 in DNA: TGCGCCAGCAGCCAAGAATTAGGGCGGGTCGCCTACAATGAGCAGTTCTTC. Amino acids: CASSQELGRVAYNEQFF.

The chain's CDR3 is CATSRDVQPQHF. Written as DNA, the CDR3 is TGTGCCACCAGCAGAGATGTTCAGCCCCAGCATTTT. The V gene is TRBV15, the J gene TRBJ1-5; D unclear. The CDR3 is 12 amino acids. Germline V gives CDR1 LNHNV, CDR2 YYDKDF (reference sequence). The V end lost 0 bases, the J end lost 6 bases, and 3 bases lay between the germline ends.

The chain joins TRBV7-2 to TRBJ2-2; 8 bases are shared with TRBD2. Germline CDR1 reads SGHTA; CDR2 reads FQGNSA. CDR3 size: 15 residues. The junction had 7 bases not matched to a gene; V was cut back by 7 bases and J by 3 bases. The CDR3 protein is CASILGRGDTGELFF. CDR3 nucleotide sequence: TGTGCCAGCATCCTCGGGCGGGGGGACACCGGGGAGCTGTTTTTT.

The V and J genes are TRBV5-1 and TRBJ1-1, with D perhaps matching TRBD1 (6 bases). Trimming took off 2 bases at V and 1 base at J, with 9 bases between the two ends. The CDR3 has 14 residues. The germline CDR1 and CDR2 sequences are SGHRS and YFSETQ. CDR3 loop: CASSFRGRNTEAFF. In nucleotides, the CDR3 is TGCGCCAGCAGCTTCCGGGGGCGGAACACTGAAGCTTTCTTT.

The chain uses TRBV12-5 and TRBJ2-7, with 9 bases identical to TRBD1. The ends lost 6 bases at V and 5 bases at J; junction bases unmatched: 5. The germline V gene has CDR1 LGHNT and CDR2 FRNRAP. This CDR3 contains 13 residues. Here the CDR3 reads CASGTGGGHEQYF. The CDR3 nucleotides are TGTGCTAGTGGCACAGGGGGCGGACACGAGCAGTACTTC.

This chain connects TRBV11-3 to TRBJ2-3; D could derive from TRBD1 or TRBD2 (6 bases each). The germline gives CDR1 SGHNT, CDR2 YENEEA. The CDR3 has 15 amino acids. V lost 4 bases to trimming and J lost 3 bases, with 14 bases between them. The CDR3 protein is CASSYWGAETDTQYF. In DNA, the CDR3 is TGTGCCAGCAGCTACTGGGGGGCAGAGACAGATACGCAGTATTTT. The full variable domain, completed using reference TRBV11-3 and TRBJ2-3, is EAGVVQSPRYKIIEKKQPVAFWCNPISGHNTLYWYLQNLGQGPELLIRYENEEAVDDSQLPKDRFSAERLKGVDSTLKIQPAELGDSAVYLCASSYWGAETDTQYFGPGTRLTVL.

The chain couples TRBV2 to TRBJ1-1; no firm D call. The germline V and J ends were trimmed by 1 base and 3 bases, with 9 bases remaining between them. The CDR3 is 14 amino acids. The germline gives CDR1 SNHLY, CDR2 FYNNEI. CDR3 amino acids: CASSEGFRDTEAFF. The CDR3 region has the DNA TGTGCCAGCAGTGAAGGGTTTCGGGACACTGAAGCTTTCTTT.